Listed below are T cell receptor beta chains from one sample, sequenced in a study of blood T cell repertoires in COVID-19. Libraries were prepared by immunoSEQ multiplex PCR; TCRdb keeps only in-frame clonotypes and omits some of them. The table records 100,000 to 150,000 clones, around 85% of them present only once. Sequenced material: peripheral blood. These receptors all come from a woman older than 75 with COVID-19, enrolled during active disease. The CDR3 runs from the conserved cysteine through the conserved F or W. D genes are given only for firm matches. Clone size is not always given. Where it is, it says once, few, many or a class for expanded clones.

CDR3aa: CASSELEGGTQYF
CDR3nt: TGTGCCAGCAGTGAACTTGAGGGTGGTACGCAGTATTTT
v_gene: TRBV6-1
len: 13
d_gene: .
j_gene: TRBJ2-3
abundance: .

CDR3aa: CASSLDRGRNEKLFF
CDR3nt: TGTGCCAGCAGTTTAGACAGGGGTCGGAATGAAAAACTGTTTTTT
v_gene: TRBV28
len: 15
d_gene: TRBD1
j_gene: TRBJ1-4
abundance: .

CDR3aa: CASSLGLQGWRETQYF
CDR3nt: TGTGCTAGCAGCTTAGGCCTGCAGGGGTGGAGAGAGACCCAGTACTTC
v_gene: TRBV7-7
len: 16
d_gene: .
j_gene: TRBJ2-5
abundance: .

CDR3aa: CASSPRGGLAGVNEQFF
CDR3nt: TGTGCCAGCAGCCCACGGGGGGGACTAGCGGGAGTTAATGAGCAGTTCTTC
v_gene: TRBV9
len: 17
d_gene: TRBD2
j_gene: TRBJ2-1
abundance: .

CDR3aa: CASSVIATEQYF
CDR3nt: TGTGCCAGCTCTGTTATTGCGACAGAGCAGTACTTC
v_gene: TRBV11-2
len: 12
d_gene: .
j_gene: TRBJ2-7
abundance: .

CDR3aa: CASSYGQGATEAFF
CDR3nt: TGTGCCAGCAGTTACGGTCAGGGGGCCACTGAAGCTTTCTTT
v_gene: TRBV6-5
len: 14
d_gene: TRBD1
j_gene: TRBJ1-1
abundance: .

CDR3aa: CASSAWEVGTQETQYF
CDR3nt: TGTGCCAGCAGTGCCTGGGAGGTTGGTACCCAAGAGACCCAGTACTTC
v_gene: TRBV28
len: 16
d_gene: .
j_gene: TRBJ2-5
abundance: .

CDR3aa: CASAGLTYNEQFF
CDR3nt: TGTGCCAGCGCCGGACTAACCTACAATGAGCAGTTCTTC
v_gene: TRBV2
len: 13
d_gene: .
j_gene: TRBJ2-1
abundance: .

CDR3aa: CASRTLGGGETQYF
CDR3nt: TGTGCCAGCAGGACGCTGGGGGGAGGAGAGACCCAGTACTTC
v_gene: TRBV11-2
len: 14
d_gene: .
j_gene: TRBJ2-5
abundance: .

CDR3aa: CASSFDRQGGLNYGYTF
CDR3nt: TGTGCCAGCAGTTTCGACCGGCAGGGGGGCCTTAACTATGGCTACACCTTC
v_gene: TRBV28
len: 17
d_gene: TRBD1
j_gene: TRBJ1-2
abundance: .

CDR3aa: CASSSSGTGVGEQFF
CDR3nt: TGTGCCAGCAGCTCCTCCGGGACAGGGGTAGGAGAGCAGTTCTTC
v_gene: TRBV11-1
len: 15
d_gene: TRBD1
j_gene: TRBJ2-1
abundance: .

CDR3aa: CASSFAPAGGNQPQHF
CDR3nt: TGTGCCAGCAGTTTCGCCCCGGCAGGGGGTAATCAGCCCCAGCATTTT
v_gene: TRBV6-2/TRBV6-3
len: 16
d_gene: TRBD1
j_gene: TRBJ1-5
abundance: few

CDR3aa: CASSLELGQGEETQYF
CDR3nt: TGTGCCAGCAGTTTAGAATTAGGACAGGGGGAAGAGACCCAGTACTTC
v_gene: TRBV28
len: 16
d_gene: TRBD1
j_gene: TRBJ2-5
abundance: .

CDR3aa: CASSRTGRQETQYF
CDR3nt: TGTGCCAGCAGTCGGACAGGGAGGCAAGAGACCCAGTACTTC
v_gene: TRBV27
len: 14
d_gene: TRBD1
j_gene: TRBJ2-5
abundance: .

CDR3aa: CASRRQGASYNEQFF
CDR3nt: TGTGCCAGCCGTAGACAGGGGGCATCCTACAATGAGCAGTTCTTC
v_gene: TRBV2
len: 15
d_gene: TRBD1
j_gene: TRBJ2-1
abundance: .

CDR3aa: CASIPLQGTEAFF
CDR3nt: TGTGCCAGCATTCCCCTCCAGGGCACTGAAGCTTTCTTT
v_gene: TRBV6-5
len: 13
d_gene: .
j_gene: TRBJ1-1
abundance: .

CDR3aa: CATSLGTGVLEKLFF
CDR3nt: TGTGCCACCAGCTTGGGGACAGGGGTTTTGGAAAAACTGTTTTTT
v_gene: TRBV15
len: 15
d_gene: TRBD1
j_gene: TRBJ1-4
abundance: .